This T cell receptor beta chain is drawn from a study of graft-versus-host responses after intestinal transplantation. Study overall: Multivisceral, liver-intestinal, or isolated intestinal transplants were performed in recipients.

This CDR3 spans 13 amino acids. The germline V and J ends were trimmed by 1 base and 4 bases, with 8 bases remaining between them. Germline V gives CDR1 SGHNT, CDR2 YYREEE (reference sequence). Some clones are missing from TCRdb's copy, which holds only in-frame ones; the method was immunoSEQ multiplex PCR. Found here are under 80,000 clones, over 80% of them singletons; the top ten hold 0.55% to 0.75%. Sequencing was performed on PBMCs, taken 98 days after intestinal transplantation. The receptor was derived from a human patient who received an intestinal transplant, so some T cells may come from the graft donor. The J gene is TRBJ1-1, the V gene TRBV5-4; D perhaps matches TRBD1 (5 bases). The CDR3 here is CASSLKGTTEAFF. CDR3 in DNA: TGTGCCAGCAGCTTGAAGGGGACCACTGAAGCTTTCTTT. Drawing the rest from reference TRBV5-4 and TRBJ1-1, the complete variable domain is ETGVTQSPTHLIKTRGQQVTLRCSSQSGHNTVSWYQQALGQGPQFIFQYYREEENGRGNFPPRFSGLQFPNYSSELNVNALELDDSALYLCASSLKGTTEAFFGQGTRLTVV.